The clone carrying this T cell receptor (beta chain) was found a few times. As yet, its antigen is unknown. The PCR made use of 60 Vbeta and 13 Jbeta primers. Measured with immunoSEQ multiplex PCR; TCRdb has only the in-frame clones, and not every one. Altogether 150,000 to 200,000 clones are present, approximately 80% being singletons, with the ten largest covering about 2.6%. CDR3 size: 16 residues. Germline V lookup: CDR1 MNHNY, CDR2 SVGAGI (reference sequence). V dropped 0 bases and J dropped 5 bases, with 16 bases sitting between them. This entry belongs to a study of cytomegalovirus exposure and HLA in healthy donors. Study-level results: Investigators reported 150 to 200 TCR beta chains as tied to cytomegalovirus. With high specificity and sensitivity, the classifier reportedly diagnosed cytomegalovirus status. Prior analysis indicated that the majority of TCR beta V segments exhibited productivity approximately 87% or approximately 30% of the time.

The clonotype comes from a woman aged 40 to 55 in good health and CMV-seropositive. The chain carries TRBV6-6 and TRBJ2-5, with a possible D match to TRBD2 (5 bases). Sequenced: PBMCs. The CDR3 DNA is TGTGCCAGCAGTTACTCTGCGGGCCAGAGAGCTGAGACCCAGTACTTC. Encoded protein: CASSYSAGQRAETQYF.